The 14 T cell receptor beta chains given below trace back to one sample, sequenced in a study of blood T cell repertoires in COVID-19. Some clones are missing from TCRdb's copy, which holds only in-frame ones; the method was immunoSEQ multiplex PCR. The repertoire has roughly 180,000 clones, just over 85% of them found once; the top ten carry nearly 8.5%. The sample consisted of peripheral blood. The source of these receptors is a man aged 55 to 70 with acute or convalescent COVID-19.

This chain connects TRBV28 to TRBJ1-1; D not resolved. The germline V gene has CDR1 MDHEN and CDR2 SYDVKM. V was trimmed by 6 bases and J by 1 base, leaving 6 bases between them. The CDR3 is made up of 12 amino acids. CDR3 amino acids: CASSYRNTEAFF. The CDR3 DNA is TGTGCCAGCAGCTACAGGAACACTGAAGCTTTCTTT.

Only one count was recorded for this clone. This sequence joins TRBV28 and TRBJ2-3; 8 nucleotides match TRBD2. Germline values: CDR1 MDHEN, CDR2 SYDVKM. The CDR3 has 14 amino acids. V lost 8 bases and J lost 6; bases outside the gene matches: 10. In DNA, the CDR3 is TGTGCCAGCCTGGCTCGGGGGGGATCGGATACGCAGTATTTT. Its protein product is CASLARGGSDTQYF.

The CDR3 spells CASLGASPGELFF. In DNA form, the CDR3 reads TGTGCCTCCCTAGGGGCGAGTCCCGGGGAGCTGTTTTTT. The chain is built from TRBV30 and TRBJ2-2, with TRBD1 as a possible D gene (5 bases). V was pared by 7 bases and J by 6 bases, with 15 bases between. Germline assignment: CDR1 GTSNPN and CDR2 SVGIG (reference sequence). CDR3 length equals 13 residues.

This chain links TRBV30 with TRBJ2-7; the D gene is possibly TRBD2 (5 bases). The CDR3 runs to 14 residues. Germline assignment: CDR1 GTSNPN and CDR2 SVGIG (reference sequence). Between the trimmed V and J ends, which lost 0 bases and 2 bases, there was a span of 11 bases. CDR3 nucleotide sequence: TGTGCCTGGAGTGTACCGGGGATAACCTACGAGCAGTACTTC. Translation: CAWSVPGITYEQYF.

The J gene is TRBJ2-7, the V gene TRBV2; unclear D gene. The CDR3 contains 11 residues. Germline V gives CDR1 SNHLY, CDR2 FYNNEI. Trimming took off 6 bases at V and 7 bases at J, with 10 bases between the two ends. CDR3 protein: CASSVYLEQYF. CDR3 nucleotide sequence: TGTGCCAGCAGCGTTTATTTGGAGCAGTACTTC.

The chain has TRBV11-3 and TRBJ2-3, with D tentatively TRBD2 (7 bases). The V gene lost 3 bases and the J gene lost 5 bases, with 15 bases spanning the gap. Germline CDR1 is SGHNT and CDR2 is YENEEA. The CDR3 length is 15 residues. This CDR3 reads CASSLGGGVGDTQYF. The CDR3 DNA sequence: TGTGCCAGCAGCTTGGGAGGGGGAGTAGGAGATACGCAGTATTTT.

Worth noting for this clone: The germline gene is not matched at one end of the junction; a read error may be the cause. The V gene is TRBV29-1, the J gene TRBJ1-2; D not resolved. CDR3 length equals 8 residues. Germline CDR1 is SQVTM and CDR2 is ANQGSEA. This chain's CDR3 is CSVDEPPF. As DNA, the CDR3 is TGCAGCGTTGACGAGCCCCCCTTC. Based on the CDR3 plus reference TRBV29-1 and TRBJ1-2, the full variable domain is SAVISQKPSRDICQRGTSLTIQCQVDSQVTMMFWYRQQPGQSLTLIATANQGSEATYESGFVIDKFPISRPNLTFSTLTVSNMSPEDSSIYLCSVDEPPFGSGTRLTVV.

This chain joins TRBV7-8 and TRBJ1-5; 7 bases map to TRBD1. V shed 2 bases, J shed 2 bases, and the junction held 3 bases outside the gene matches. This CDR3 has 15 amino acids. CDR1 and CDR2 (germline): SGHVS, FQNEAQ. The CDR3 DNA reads TGTGCCAGCAGCTTAATCACAGGGGGCAATCAGCCCCAGCATTTT. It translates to CASSLITGGNQPQHF.

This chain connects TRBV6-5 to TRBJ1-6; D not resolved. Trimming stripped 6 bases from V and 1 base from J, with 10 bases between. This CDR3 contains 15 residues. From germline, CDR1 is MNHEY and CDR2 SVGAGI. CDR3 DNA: TGTGCCAGCAGGGACTCCTGGTCCTATAATTCACCCCTCCACTTT. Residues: CASRDSWSYNSPLHF.

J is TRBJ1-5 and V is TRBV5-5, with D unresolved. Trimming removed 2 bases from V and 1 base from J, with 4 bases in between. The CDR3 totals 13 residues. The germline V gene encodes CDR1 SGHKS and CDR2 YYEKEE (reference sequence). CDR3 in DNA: TGTGCCAGCAGCTTTGGCAGCAATCAGCCCCAGCATTTT. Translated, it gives CASSFGSNQPQHF.

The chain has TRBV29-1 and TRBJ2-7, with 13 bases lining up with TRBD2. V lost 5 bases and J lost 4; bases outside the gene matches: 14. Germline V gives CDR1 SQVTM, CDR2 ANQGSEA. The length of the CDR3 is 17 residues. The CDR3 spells CSVLKTRTSGREYEQYF. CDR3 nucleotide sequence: TGCAGCGTTCTTAAAACCAGGACTAGCGGGAGAGAGTACGAGCAGTACTTC.

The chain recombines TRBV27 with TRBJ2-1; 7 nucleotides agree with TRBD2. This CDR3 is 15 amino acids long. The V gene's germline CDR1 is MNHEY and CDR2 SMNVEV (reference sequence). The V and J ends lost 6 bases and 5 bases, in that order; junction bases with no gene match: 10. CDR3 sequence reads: CASRYLAALDNEQFF. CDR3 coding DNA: TGTGCCAGCAGGTACCTAGCGGCCCTTGACAATGAGCAGTTCTTC.

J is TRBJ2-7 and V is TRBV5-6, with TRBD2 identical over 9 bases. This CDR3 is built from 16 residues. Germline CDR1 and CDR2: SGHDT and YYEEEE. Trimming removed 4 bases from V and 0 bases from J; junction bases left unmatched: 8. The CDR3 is CASSIFSGRGSYEQYF. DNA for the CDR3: TGTGCCAGCAGCATTTTTAGCGGGAGAGGCTCCTACGAGCAGTACTTC. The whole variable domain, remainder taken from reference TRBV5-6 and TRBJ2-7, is DAGVTQSPTHLIKTRGQQVTLRCSPKSGHDTVSWYQQALGQGPQFIFQYYEEEERQRGNFPDRFSGHQFPNYSSELNVNALLLGDSALYLCASSIFSGRGSYEQYFGPGTRLTVT.

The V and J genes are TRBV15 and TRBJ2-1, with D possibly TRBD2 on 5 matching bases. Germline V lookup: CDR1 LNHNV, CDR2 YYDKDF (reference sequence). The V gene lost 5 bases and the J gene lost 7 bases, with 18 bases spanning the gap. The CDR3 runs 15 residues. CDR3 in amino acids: CATSEIRAGENEQFF. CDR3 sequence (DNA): TGTGCCACCAGCGAGATCCGGGCCGGGGAAAATGAGCAGTTCTTC. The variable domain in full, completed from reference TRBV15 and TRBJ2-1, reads DAMVIQNPRYQVTQFGKPVTLSCSQTLNHNVMYWYQQKSSQAPKLLFHYYDKDFNNEADTPDNFQSRRPNTSFCFLDIRSPGLGDTAMYLCATSEIRAGENEQFFGPGTRLTVL.